This is a list of T cell receptor beta chains from one sample in a study of type 1 regulatory T cells. These receptors have no identified antigens. TCRdb reanalysed the reads using MiXCR and keeps one entry per CDR3 protein. The sample lists roughly 67,000 distinct CDR3 sequences; 55% to 80% were seen once. Sequencing used cultured T cells, either the whole culture or a sorted T cell fraction (not recorded which). These receptors were collected from a human donor in good health. Both conserved end residues are part of each CDR3. The D gene is left open where the match is weak. Part of the rows lack a size; the others show once, few, many or a class for expanded clones.

d_call: .
j_call: TRBJ2-1
clone_size: once
v_call: TRBV6-6
cdr3_aa: CASSYSSPSEGGSEQFF
cdr3_nt: TGTGCCAGCAGTTACTCAAGCCCCTCGGAGGGAGGTAGTGAGCAGTTCTTC

d_call: .
j_call: TRBJ2-7
clone_size: .
v_call: TRBV28
cdr3_aa: CASSLTFDSPNSYEQYF
cdr3_nt: TGTGCCAGCAGTTTAACCTTTGACAGCCCAAACTCCTACGAGCAGTACTTC

d_call: .
j_call: TRBJ2-5
clone_size: .
v_call: TRBV11-2
cdr3_aa: CASSLSTGQETQYF
cdr3_nt: TGTGCCAGCAGCCTCTCAACGGGACAAGAGACCCAGTACTTC

d_call: .
j_call: TRBJ2-1
clone_size: .
v_call: TRBV5-1
cdr3_aa: CASSLGETNEQFF
cdr3_nt: TGCGCCAGCAGCTTGGGGGAAACCAATGAGCAGTTCTTC

d_call: .
j_call: TRBJ2-3
clone_size: .
v_call: TRBV19
cdr3_aa: CASSDGSGSDTQYF
cdr3_nt: TGTGCCAGTAGTGACGGGAGCGGATCAGATACGCAGTATTTT

d_call: .
j_call: TRBJ2-3
clone_size: .
v_call: TRBV2
cdr3_aa: CASSEPQGIADTQYF
cdr3_nt: TGTGCCAGCAGTGAACCCCAGGGTATCGCAGATACGCAGTATTTT

d_call: .
j_call: TRBJ2-3
clone_size: .
v_call: TRBV2
cdr3_aa: CASSAFALTDTQYF
cdr3_nt: TGTGCCAGCAGTGCCTTCGCCCTCACAGATACGCAGTATTTT

d_call: .
j_call: TRBJ2-5
clone_size: .
v_call: TRBV24-1
cdr3_aa: CATSEPRLTGQETQYF
cdr3_nt: TGTGCCACCAGTGAACCCCGATTGACAGGACAAGAGACCCAGTACTTC

d_call: TRBD2
j_call: TRBJ2-7
clone_size: .
v_call: TRBV6-2/TRBV6-3
cdr3_aa: CASSFRSGMRFGREQYF
cdr3_nt: TGTGCCAGCAGTTTTAGGAGCGGGATGCGATTCGGACGCGAGCAGTACTTC

d_call: .
j_call: TRBJ1-5
clone_size: .
v_call: TRBV20-1
cdr3_aa: CSARAGINQPQHF
cdr3_nt: TGCAGTGCTAGAGCGGGAATCAATCAGCCCCAGCATTTT

d_call: TRBD2
j_call: TRBJ2-1
clone_size: .
v_call: TRBV9
cdr3_aa: CASSGPGLANEQFF
cdr3_nt: TGTGCCAGCAGCGGTCCGGGACTAGCCAATGAGCAGTTCTTC

d_call: .
j_call: TRBJ2-1
clone_size: .
v_call: TRBV9
cdr3_aa: CASSVVGSGANEQFF
cdr3_nt: TGTGCCAGCAGCGTAGTGGGGTCTGGCGCCAATGAGCAGTTCTTC

d_call: .
j_call: TRBJ1-5
clone_size: .
v_call: TRBV6-1
cdr3_aa: CASVHRVSNQPQHF
cdr3_nt: TGTGCCAGCGTCCACAGGGTGAGCAATCAGCCCCAGCATTTT

d_call: TRBD1
j_call: TRBJ2-7
clone_size: .
v_call: TRBV10-1
cdr3_aa: CASSGSGTGSYEQYF
cdr3_nt: TGCGCCAGCAGCGGCTCCGGGACAGGGTCCTACGAGCAGTACTTC

d_call: .
j_call: TRBJ1-1
clone_size: few
v_call: TRBV20-1
cdr3_aa: CSARDQGSTEAFF
cdr3_nt: TGCAGTGCTAGAGACCAGGGGAGCACTGAAGCTTTCTTT

d_call: .
j_call: TRBJ1-1
clone_size: .
v_call: TRBV19
cdr3_aa: CASSIPPRGANTEAFF
cdr3_nt: TGTGCCAGTAGTATTCCCCCCAGGGGAGCGAACACTGAAGCTTTCTTT

d_call: .
j_call: TRBJ2-7
clone_size: .
v_call: TRBV3-1
cdr3_aa: CASSQRSHSSYEQYF
cdr3_nt: TGTGCCAGCAGCCAGCGGAGTCACAGCTCCTACGAGCAGTACTTC

d_call: .
j_call: TRBJ1-1
clone_size: .
v_call: TRBV7-9
cdr3_aa: CASSFKTEAFF
cdr3_nt: TGTGCCAGCAGTTTTAAAACTGAAGCTTTCTTT

d_call: TRBD1
j_call: TRBJ1-5
clone_size: .
v_call: TRBV4-2
cdr3_aa: CASSQDEQGGNQPQHF
cdr3_nt: TGTGCCAGCAGCCAAGACGAACAGGGGGGCAATCAGCCCCAGCATTTT

d_call: .
j_call: TRBJ2-1
clone_size: few
v_call: TRBV11-2
cdr3_aa: CASSLVISSGTAQNEQFF
cdr3_nt: TGTGCCAGCAGCTTAGTGATTTCGTCCGGGACTGCTCAAAATGAGCAGTTCTTC

d_call: TRBD2
j_call: TRBJ2-7
clone_size: .
v_call: TRBV20-1
cdr3_aa: CSARDINSGSVREVYEQYF
cdr3_nt: TGCAGTGCTAGAGATATTAATAGCGGGAGTGTGCGGGAAGTTTACGAGCAGTACTTC

d_call: .
j_call: TRBJ2-7
clone_size: once
v_call: TRBV20-1
cdr3_aa: CSAGGGFSYEQYF
cdr3_nt: TGCAGTGCAGGGGGAGGGTTCTCCTACGAGCAGTACTTC

d_call: .
j_call: TRBJ2-7
clone_size: .
v_call: TRBV12-3/TRBV12-4
cdr3_aa: CASSLLRGSYEQYF
cdr3_nt: TGTGCCAGCAGTTTATTGCGGGGCTCCTACGAGCAGTACTTC